This T cell receptor beta chain was found in a study of T-cell reconstitution after alpha-beta-depleted transplantation in children. It was with unique molecular identifiers that the TCRbeta library was prepared. From the PCR reads, TCRdb called clonotypes with MiXCR, one entry per CDR3 protein. The table lists hundreds of thousands of distinct CDR3 sequences, roughly 15% of them singletons. CDR3 length equals 18 residues. Germline loops: CDR1 SEHNR, CDR2 FQNEAQ (reference sequence). V lost 0 bases, J lost 9 bases, and 14 bases stayed unmatched. J is TRBJ1-6 and V is TRBV7-9, with 7 nucleotides matching TRBD1. Sequenced here: PBMCs, mostly from graft donor cells, sampled 360 days after TCRalphabeta/CD19-depleted stem cell transplant. The sequence came from a boy under two years old who had a stem cell transplant for Wiskott-Aldrich syndrome, so the T cells may come from the graft donor. The CDR3 DNA is TGTGCCAGCAGCTTAGCCGGGACAGCGGGCGCCGGGACTTCACCCCTCCACTTT. Its protein is CASSLAGTAGAGTSPLHF.